A single sample gave rise to the 28 T cell receptor beta chains below, sequenced in a study of metastatic and nonmetastatic thyroid tumors. TCRdb re-processed the PCR reads through MiXCR. This sample yields 25,000 to 35,000 clones, of which around 30% are seen a single time; over 30% belongs to the top ten. Nobody among the patients had been given any treatment before thyroid surgery. What was sequenced was blood. The receptors derive from a female donor with papillary thyroid cancer or a benign thyroid nodule (not recorded which). Some clones in this sample may be carry-over from other donors' samples.

V is TRBV20-1 and J is TRBJ2-7; 8 bases fit TRBD2. Trimming cost V 3 bases and J 1 base; bases outside gene matches: 5. This CDR3 region has 14 residues. Germline V gene sequence: CDR1 DFQATT, CDR2 SNEGSKA (reference sequence). CDR3 amino acids: CSARLSGGSYEQYF. CDR3 bases: TGCAGTGCTAGGTTAAGCGGGGGTTCCTACGAGCAGTACTTC.

This clone appeared many times. The chain links TRBV4-3 to TRBJ2-5, with 7 positions matching TRBD2. Germline V gene lookup returns CDR1 LGHNA and CDR2 YSLEER. CDR3 length: 16 amino acids. J was trimmed by 7 bases and V by 0 bases; bases with no gene match: 11. CDR3 in DNA: TGCGCCAGCAGCCAAGAGTTAGAAGCGGGACGAGGGACCCAGTACTTC. Its translation: CASSQELEAGRGTQYF.

V usage is TRBV20-1 and J usage is TRBJ1-1; D is uncertain. Deletions cut 0 bases from V and 0 bases from J, with 14 bases between. Germline V gives CDR1 DFQATT, CDR2 SNEGSKA (reference sequence). This CDR3 spans 16 amino acids. The CDR3 loop reads CSAREIVADMNTEAFF. As DNA, the CDR3 is TGCAGTGCTAGAGAGATAGTAGCAGACATGAACACTGAAGCTTTCTTT.

This clone is classed as medium-sized. The chain is built from TRBV7-2 and TRBJ2-7; 7 nucleotides match TRBD1. V trimming: 6 bases; J trimming: 4 bases; junction bases outside the gene matches: 18. CDR3 size: 17 residues. Germline V gives CDR1 SGHTA, CDR2 FQGNSA. CDR3 in DNA: TGTGCCAGCAGATTAAGGGTAACAGGGGAAGGGGCTTACGAGCAGTACTTC. It specifies CASRLRVTGEGAYEQYF.

This chain joins TRBV20-1 and TRBJ2-7, with 7 bases fitting TRBD1. Trimming took 0 bases from V and 3 from J; bases not matched to a gene: 8. From germline, CDR1 is DFQATT and CDR2 SNEGSKA (reference sequence). The CDR3 runs to 15 residues. Here the CDR3 reads CSARDRGGTDYEQYF. The CDR3 coding sequence is TGCAGTGCTAGAGATCGGGGTGGGACAGACTACGAGCAGTACTTC.

This clone has just a few counts. This chain uses TRBV12-5 with TRBJ1-2, with a weak D call TRBD1 (5 bases). V lost 8 bases, J lost 3 bases, and 13 bases lay in between. Germline assignment: CDR1 LGHNT and CDR2 FRNRAP. CDR3 length: 13 residues. CDR3 nucleotide sequence: TGTGCTAGTTGCCTGGGGCGTTACTATGGCTACACCTTC. It encodes CASCLGRYYGYTF.

This clone occurred many times. The J gene is TRBJ2-3, the V gene TRBV20-1; D uncertain. Between the trimmed V and J ends, which lost 3 bases and 4 bases, there was a span of 11 bases. There are 13 residues in the CDR3. Germline V gives CDR1 DFQATT, CDR2 SNEGSKA (reference sequence). CDR3 region: CSASLSLADTQYF. In DNA form, the CDR3 reads TGCAGTGCTAGTCTCTCCCTTGCAGATACGCAGTATTTT.

This clone was seen ten or more times. The sample contains more than one DNA sequence encoding this CDR3. V is TRBV6-1 and J is TRBJ2-1; 9 bases line up with TRBD2. The CDR3 runs to 17 residues. Germline CDR1 reads MNHNS; CDR2 reads SASEGT. V was pared by 1 base and J by 7 bases, with 11 bases of the junction left unmatched. The CDR3 DNA is TGTGCCAGCAGTGAAGAGTTAGCGGGAGTTTTGGGGAATGAGCAGTTCTTC. Protein product: CASSEELAGVLGNEQFF.

A word on this clone: Since a much larger clone is just one base distant, this may be a read error. The rearrangement uses TRBV11-2 and TRBJ2-3; D is possibly TRBD1 or TRBD2 (5 bases each). The CDR3 has 15 residues. Germline CDR1 is SGHAT and CDR2 is FQNNGV. CDR3: CASSLGGGLTGTQYF. The CDR3 DNA follows: TGTGCCAGCAGCTTAGGGGGCGGGCTCACAGGTACGCAGTATTTT.

This clone was counted ten times or more. The chain has TRBV20-1 and TRBJ2-3, with TRBD2 matching over 11 bases. This CDR3 region has 15 residues. Trimming at V came to 7 bases and at J to 4 bases, leaving 10 bases not matched to a gene. The germline CDR1 and CDR2 sequences are DFQATT and SNEGSKA (reference sequence). The CDR3 region has the DNA TGCAGTGGAATAGCGGGAGGGCCTAGCGCAGATACGCAGTATTTT. Its translation: CSGIAGGPSADTQYF.

This chain uses TRBV4-1 with TRBJ2-7, with 7 nucleotides matching TRBD2. Germline loops: CDR1 MGHRA, CDR2 YSYEKL. J lost 3 bases, V lost 2 bases, and 13 bases had no gene match. The CDR3 has 17 residues. CDR3 amino acids: CASSQHGSLAGDYEQYF. DNA for the CDR3: TGCGCCAGCAGCCAACATGGGTCCCTGGCGGGGGACTACGAGCAGTACTTC.

This clone was observed many times. V gene TRBV3-1 combines with J gene TRBJ2-3; 7 positions match TRBD1. CDR1 and CDR2 from the germline V gene are LGHDT and YNNKEL (reference sequence). V lost 0 bases and J lost 3; bases outside the gene matches: 6. CDR3 size: 16 residues. Written as DNA, the CDR3 is TGTGCCAGCAGCCAAGATCAGAGACAGGGAACAGATACGCAGTATTTT. Protein product: CASSQDQRQGTDTQYF.

This clone was found many times. This chain uses TRBV5-1 with TRBJ2-7, with D perhaps given as TRBD1 or TRBD2 (5 bases each). Trimming left V 2 bases short and J 4 bases short, with 16 bases between. In germline, CDR1 is SGHRS, CDR2 YFSETQ. The CDR3 consists of 15 residues. In nucleotides, the CDR3 is TGCGCCAGCAGCTTCGACAGAACACTAGGTTACGAGCAGTACTTC. Its protein is CASSFDRTLGYEQYF.

Comments on this clone: Additional DNA sequences in this sample encode the identical CDR3. The chain carries TRBV2 and TRBJ2-2; perhaps D is TRBD1 or TRBD2 (7 bases each). Germline CDR1 is SNHLY and CDR2 is FYNNEI. The CDR3 extends over 15 amino acids. V was cut by 7 bases and J by 5 bases, with 17 bases left in between. CDR3 nucleotide sequence: TGTGCCAGCACCGGGAGGACAGGTACTACCGGGGAGCTGTTTTTT. Protein product: CASTGRTGTTGELFF.

This clone has ten or more counts. CDR3 sequence reads: CSVEGGVAGGLEGTQYF. Here the CDR3 DNA reads TGCAGCGTTGAAGGTGGTGTAGCGGGAGGACTGGAAGGGACCCAGTACTTC. This chain links TRBV29-1 with TRBJ2-5; TRBD2 agrees at 10 bases. The CDR3 totals 17 residues. The ends lost 1 base at V and 7 bases at J; junction bases unmatched: 15. The germline gives CDR1 SQVTM, CDR2 ANQGSEA.

There are many counts of this clone. The J gene is TRBJ2-7, the V gene TRBV11-2, with 7 bases aligning to TRBD2. Per germline, CDR1 SGHAT and CDR2 FQNNGV. CDR3 length: 15 amino acids. V gave up 1 base and J gave up 3 bases; unmatched junction bases: 6. The CDR3: CASSLGPAGYYEQYF. Here the CDR3 DNA reads TGTGCCAGCAGCTTAGGACCAGCGGGATACTACGAGCAGTACTTC.

The chain links TRBV18 to TRBJ2-1; 11 bases map to TRBD2. Losses at the gene ends were 2 bases for V and 3 bases for J; bases not matched to a gene: 3. The germline V gene encodes CDR1 KGHSH and CDR2 LQKENI. CDR3 length equals 16 residues. Written as DNA, the CDR3 is TGTGCCAGCTCACCAGGTACTAGCGGGGGCTACAATGAGCAGTTCTTC. Translating it yields CASSPGTSGGYNEQFF.

Ten or more counts support this clone. The chain recombines TRBV11-3 with TRBJ2-5; weak D call: TRBD2 (6 bases). Germline CDR1 is SGHNT and CDR2 is YENEEA. V gave up 5 bases and J gave up 3 bases, with 10 bases separating them. This CDR3 is built from 13 residues. The CDR3 coding sequence is TGTGCCAGCAGCCCTCCGGGGGAAGAGACCCAGTACTTC. Its translation is CASSPPGEETQYF. Based on the CDR3 plus reference TRBV11-3 and TRBJ2-5, the full variable domain is EAGVVQSPRYKIIEKKQPVAFWCNPISGHNTLYWYLQNLGQGPELLIRYENEEAVDDSQLPKDRFSAERLKGVDSTLKIQPAELGDSAVYLCASSPPGEETQYFGPGTRLLVL.

This clone was picked up many times. This may arise from a read error, as a much more abundant clone is one base away. The chain is built from TRBV2 and TRBJ2-1; 7 bases align to TRBD2. V shed 6 bases and J 2 bases; nucleotides not matched to a gene: 7. In germline, CDR1 is SNHLY, CDR2 FYNNEI. The CDR3 totals 15 residues. The CDR3 DNA reads as TGTGCCAGCAGGGACGGGGGGAGACCCTACAATGAGCAGTTCTTC. This translates into CASRDGGRPYNEQFF.

This clone has at least ten counts. A junction end diverges from the germline sequence, so it may reflect a read error. This rearrangement joins TRBV30 to TRBJ2-5; D possibly corresponds to TRBD2 (7 bases). This CDR3 has 13 amino acids. CDR1 GTSNPN and CDR2 SVGIG come from the germline V gene (reference sequence). CDR3 coding DNA: TGTGCCTGGAGTGTGGGGGGGCAAGGGACCCAGTACTTC. It specifies CAWSVGGQGTQYF.

The chain joins TRBV10-2 to TRBJ1-1, with D hard to call. The germline V gene has CDR1 WSHSY and CDR2 SAAADI. The CDR3 contains 14 residues. The V end lost 8 bases, the J end lost 0 bases, and 13 bases lay between the germline ends. The CDR3 reads CASQIRPLNTEAFF. The CDR3 nucleotides read TGCGCCAGCCAAATTCGACCCTTGAACACTGAAGCTTTCTTT.

This clone has a handful of counts. The chain is built from TRBV12-5 and TRBJ2-5; a possible D gene is TRBD1 (5 bases). The V end was cut by 5 bases, the J end by 5 bases, with 15 bases between. The CDR3 is 14 residues long. From germline, CDR1 is LGHNT and CDR2 FRNRAP. In DNA form, the CDR3 reads TGTGCTAGTGGTCAAGGGGATAGTGGTGAGACCCAGTACTTC. This translates into CASGQGDSGETQYF.

This clone showed up many times. One base away lies a much larger clone, so this may be a sequencing read error. The sample has other DNA sequences that encode this CDR3 too. The rearrangement joins TRBV11-3 to TRBJ2-1; TRBD2 agrees at 7 bases. The CDR3 has 15 amino acids. Germline lookup yields CDR1 SGHNT and CDR2 YENEEA. CDR3 sequence: CASSYREDSYNEQFF. CDR3 DNA sequence: TGTGCCAGTAGCTACCGGGAGGACTCCTACAATGAGCAGTTCTTC.

This clone has ten or more counts. This sample includes further DNA sequences coding for the same CDR3. The chain recombines TRBV7-3 with TRBJ2-7; a weak D match, TRBD2 (5 bases). Germline values: CDR1 SGHTA, CDR2 FQGTGA. V was shortened by 1 base and J by 0 bases, with 10 bases between the two germline ends. This CDR3 is built from 15 residues. The CDR3 protein is CASSLSPAVSYEQYF. The CDR3 DNA sequence: TGTGCCAGCAGCTTAAGCCCAGCGGTCTCCTACGAGCAGTACTTC.

This clone was seen repeatedly, ten times or more. The J gene is TRBJ2-5, the V gene TRBV4-1; 8 bases line up with TRBD1. The V gene end was trimmed by 1 base and the J gene end by 2 bases; junction bases not matched to a gene: 6. The CDR3 length is 16 residues. Germline CDR1 reads MGHRA; CDR2 reads YSYEKL. The CDR3 is CASSQVPDREQETQYF. The CDR3 region has the DNA TGCGCCAGCAGCCAAGTACCGGACAGGGAGCAAGAGACCCAGTACTTC.

This clone was counted ten times or more. A much larger clone lies a single base off, so this may be a read error. The rearrangement links TRBV28 to TRBJ2-3; weak D call: TRBD2 (5 bases). Germline-derived CDR1 and CDR2 are MDHEN and SYDVKM. V lost 11 bases and J 4 bases, leaving 19 bases between the germline ends. CDR3 length: 14 residues. The chain's CDR3 is CAAAAVSRADTQYF. CDR3 DNA sequence: TGTGCCGCAGCGGCTGTATCGAGGGCAGATACGCAGTATTTT.

This clone was observed many times. This chain links TRBV12-3 or TRBV12-4 with TRBJ1-4; D unresolved. There are 13 residues in the CDR3. V was pared by 0 bases and J by 8 bases, with 7 bases between. The DNA of the CDR3 is TGTGCCAGCAGTTTAGCGGGCACCGAAAAACTGTTTTTT. This sequence encodes CASSLAGTEKLFF.

This clone was counted at least ten times. The chain uses TRBV20-1 and TRBJ1-1, with D unresolved. CDR3 length equals 12 residues. V lost 0 bases to trimming and J lost 7 bases, with 9 bases between them. The germline V gene encodes CDR1 DFQATT and CDR2 SNEGSKA (reference sequence). The CDR3 sequence is CSAREYEIEAFF. The CDR3 region has the DNA TGCAGTGCTAGAGAGTACGAGATTGAAGCTTTCTTT.